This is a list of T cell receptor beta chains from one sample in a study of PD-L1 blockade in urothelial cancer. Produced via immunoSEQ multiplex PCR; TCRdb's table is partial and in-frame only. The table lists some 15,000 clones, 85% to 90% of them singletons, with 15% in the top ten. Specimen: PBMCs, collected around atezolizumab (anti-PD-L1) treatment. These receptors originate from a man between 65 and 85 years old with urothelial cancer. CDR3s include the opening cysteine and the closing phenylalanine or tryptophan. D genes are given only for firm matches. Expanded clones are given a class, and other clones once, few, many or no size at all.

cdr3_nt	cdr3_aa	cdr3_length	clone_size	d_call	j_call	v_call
TGTGCCAGCAGCCTCCAGGGGAGCAATCAGCCCCAGCATTTT	CASSLQGSNQPQHF	14	-	-	TRBJ1-5	TRBV5-6
TGTGCCATCAGTGTAGGGCGGGACACTGAAGCTTTCTTT	CAISVGRDTEAFF	13	-	-	TRBJ1-1	TRBV10-3
TGCGCCAGCAGCTCCGGGTCTACGGAGACCCAGTACTTC	CASSSGSTETQYF	13	-	-	TRBJ2-5	TRBV5-1
TGTGCCAGCAGTTGGGCGGGGCCGGGCAATCAGCCCCAGCATTTT	CASSWAGPGNQPQHF	15	-	-	TRBJ1-5	TRBV27
TGTGCCAGCAGCCGTTCTCTAGCGGGGGGTGAAGAGACCCAGTACTTC	CASSRSLAGGEETQYF	16	-	TRBD2	TRBJ2-5	TRBV5-4
TGTGCCAGCAGCTGGGTGACAGCCACGAACACTGAAGCTTTCTTT	CASSWVTATNTEAFF	15	large	-	TRBJ1-1	TRBV5-5
TGTGCCAGCAGTTCTCAACAGGGAAAGAACACTGAAGCTTTCTTT	CASSSQQGKNTEAFF	15	-	-	TRBJ1-1	TRBV6-5
TGCGCCAGTAATAGGGGGCATGGAGATACGCAGTATTTT	CASNRGHGDTQYF	13	-	TRBD1	TRBJ2-3	TRBV10-1
TGTGCCTCCCCTTTACTGGGGGGGGACGAGCAGTACTTC	CASPLLGGDEQYF	13	-	TRBD2	TRBJ2-7	TRBV30
TGCGCCAGCAGCGACAGGATGATTGATCAGCCCCAGCATTTT	CASSDRMIDQPQHF	14	-	-	TRBJ1-5	TRBV10-2
TGTGCCAGCAACATCGCAGGGGTAAACACTGAAGCTTTCTTT	CASNIAGVNTEAFF	14	-	-	TRBJ1-1	TRBV5-8
TGTGCCAGCAGCCGTACAGGGATCCACGAGCAGTACTTC	CASSRTGIHEQYF	13	-	-	TRBJ2-7	TRBV7-9
TGTGCCAGCAGCTCCGGGACTAGCGGGGGGGCCATCTATGAGCAGTTCTTC	CASSSGTSGGAIYEQFF	17	-	TRBD2	TRBJ2-1	TRBV11-2
TGTGCCAGCAGCGGAGCGGACGGAGGAATTGAGTCGGGCTACACCTTC	CASSGADGGIESGYTF	16	-	-	TRBJ1-2	TRBV13
TGTGCCTGGACAACCGGGACATTGAACACTGAAGCTTTCTTT	CAWTTGTLNTEAFF	14	-	-	TRBJ1-1	TRBV30
TGCGCCACCAGGGGGACACCGAGCTCTGGGGCCAACGTCCTGACTTTC	CATRGTPSSGANVLTF	16	few	TRBD1	TRBJ2-6	TRBV10-1
TGTGCCAGCAGTTACTCCGGGACAGCGTTATATGGCTACACCTTC	CASSYSGTALYGYTF	15	once	TRBD1	TRBJ1-2	TRBV6-5
TGCAGTGCTAGCGAGACAGGGAGTCACACCTTC	CSASETGSHTF	11	-	TRBD1	TRBJ1-2	TRBV20-1
TGTGCCAGCAGCCCATTACCGGGACAGAGCTACGAGCAGTACTTC	CASSPLPGQSYEQYF	15	-	TRBD1	TRBJ2-7	TRBV7-7
TGTGCCAGCAGAGACGGGACACCCGCCTGGGGCGCTTTCTTT	CASRDGTPAWGAFF	14	-	-	TRBJ1-1	TRBV2
TGTGCCAGCAGAGCCGGACAGGGTACCGGGGAGCTGTTTTTT	CASRAGQGTGELFF	14	-	TRBD1	TRBJ2-2	TRBV6-1
TGTGCCAGCAGTCTGCGGCTCGCGGCTACTAATGAAAAACTGTTTTTT	CASSLRLAATNEKLFF	16	-	-	TRBJ1-4	TRBV21-1
TGTGCCAGCAGAAAAGGGACAGGGCTCACAGATACGCAGTATTTT	CASRKGTGLTDTQYF	15	-	TRBD1	TRBJ2-3	TRBV11-2
TGTGCCAGCACCGCGCAGAGGTCCTACGAGCAGTACTTC	CASTAQRSYEQYF	13	-	-	TRBJ2-7	TRBV7-2
TGCGCCAGCAGCCAAGTCGACAGAAGCACAGATACGCAGTATTTT	CASSQVDRSTDTQYF	15	-	-	TRBJ2-3	TRBV4-1
TGTGCCAGCAGCTTCGAAGGGGCAACTAATGAAAAACTGTTTTTT	CASSFEGATNEKLFF	15	medium-sized	-	TRBJ1-4	TRBV11-1
TGTGCCAGCAGCTTATTTCCGGGAATCTCCTACGAGCAGTACTTC	CASSLFPGISYEQYF	15	once	-	TRBJ2-7	TRBV7-2
TGTGCCAGCAGCTCCCTGGTAGGGGGATACGAGCAGTACTTC	CASSSLVGGYEQYF	14	-	-	TRBJ2-7	TRBV7-2
TGTGCCAGCAGTGACGGGGAGGCTTTCTTT	CASSDGEAFF	10	-	-	TRBJ1-1	TRBV2
TGTGCCAGTAGACCGACTAGCGGGGACAATGAGCAGTTCTTC	CASRPTSGDNEQFF	14	-	TRBD2	TRBJ2-1	TRBV19
TGTGCTAGTGGTTTGGTACCACCCTCGACAGTTCTTGGAAACACCATATATTTT	CASGLVPPSTVLGNTIYF	18	-	-	TRBJ1-3	TRBV12-5
TGTGCCAGCACCCCAAGCTCCACTGAAGCTTTCTTT	CASTPSSTEAFF	12	-	-	TRBJ1-1	TRBV6-5
TGTGCCAGCATGGAGGGGTTAGTCTCGGCCAATGAGCAGTTCTTC	CASMEGLVSANEQFF	15	once	-	TRBJ2-1	TRBV5-5
TGTGCCAGCAGCCCCCGGGACAGGAGACGAAAGACCCAGTACTTC	CASSPRDRRRKTQYF	15	-	TRBD1	TRBJ2-5	TRBV5-6
TGTGCCAGCAGTGGTCAGGGGAACCATGGCTACACCTTC	CASSGQGNHGYTF	13	few	-	TRBJ1-2	TRBV2
TGTGCCAGTAGGGAACGGGGGGGCTGGAACACAGATACGCAGTATTTT	CASRERGGWNTDTQYF	16	-	TRBD2	TRBJ2-3	TRBV19